A single sample is the source of the 26 T cell receptor beta chains below, sequenced in a study of shared clonotypes between healthy human individuals. The protocol was immunoSEQ multiplex PCR, while the TCRdb copy is restricted to in-frame clones and leaves out a portion. This table has roughly 490,000 clones, roughly 85% appearing once. Sequencing was performed on PBMCs. These receptors came from a woman aged 40 to 49 in good health. Some clones in this sample may be carry-over from other donors' samples.

In its sample, this clone was seen once. The chain links TRBV27 to TRBJ1-2; 9 nucleotides agree with TRBD1. V was clipped by 6 bases and J by 3 bases; unmatched bases: 5. The length of the CDR3 is 14 residues. Germline CDR1 reads MNHEY; CDR2 reads SMNVEV (reference sequence). The DNA for the CDR3 is TGTGCCAGCAGCCCCGACAGGGGGGACTATGGCTACACCTTC. Amino acid sequence: CASSPDRGDYGYTF.

The genes are TRBV27 and TRBJ2-7; the match to TRBD2 covers 7 bases. The CDR3 length is 16 residues. V lost 0 bases and J lost 7; bases outside the gene matches: 12. Germline loops: CDR1 MNHEY, CDR2 SMNVEV (reference sequence). The DNA of the CDR3 is TGTGCCAGCAGTTTATCATTGTGGGAGGGCCGGCGGGAGCAGTACTTC. Translating it yields CASSLSLWEGRREQYF.

V usage is TRBV7-6 and J usage is TRBJ1-1, with D possibly being TRBD1 (5 bases). V lost 1 base and J lost 6, with 15 bases in between. The germline V gene has CDR1 SGHVS and CDR2 FNYEAQ. The CDR3 is made up of 15 amino acids. Written as DNA, the CDR3 is TGTGCCAGCAGCTTAGGGGCGGAGACAGAATCTGAAGCTTTCTTT. It specifies CASSLGAETESEAFF.

CDR3 bases: TGTGCCAGCAGCCAAGATCAGGGAGCGAACTATGGCTACACCTTC. This translates into CASSQDQGANYGYTF. The chain combines TRBV14 with TRBJ1-2; D perhaps matches TRBD1 (5 bases). Germline V gives CDR1 SGHDN, CDR2 FVKESK. The CDR3 is 15 residues long. V dropped 0 bases and J dropped 2 bases, with 10 bases sitting between them.

The chain links TRBV7-2 to TRBJ2-3, with 11 positions matching TRBD2. V shed 3 bases and J 0 bases; nucleotides not matched to a gene: 2. Looked up from germline, CDR1 is SGHTA and CDR2 is FQGNSA. The CDR3 is 16 amino acids. This CDR3 is CASSFWTSGSTDTQYF. Here the CDR3 DNA reads TGTGCCAGCAGCTTTTGGACTAGCGGGAGCACAGATACGCAGTATTTT.

Notes on this clone: Given a much more abundant clone one base away, this may be a read error. The rearrangement joins TRBV9 to TRBJ2-2, with D perhaps given as TRBD1 or TRBD2 (5 bases each). CDR1 is SGDLS and CDR2 is YYNGEE in the germline V gene. Trimming pared 4 bases from V and 3 bases from J, leaving 10 bases between. The CDR3 extends over 14 amino acids. CDR3 residues: CASSPGADTGELFF. The CDR3 DNA sequence: TGTGCCAGCAGCCCCGGGGCAGACACCGGGGAGCTGTTTTTT.

The genes are TRBV15 and TRBJ2-3, with D uncertain. The germline V gene has CDR1 LNHNV and CDR2 YYDKDF (reference sequence). V lost 0 bases and J 6 bases, leaving 7 bases between the germline ends. The CDR3 has 13 amino acids. The CDR3 sequence: CATSRDRRDTQYF. In nucleotides, the CDR3 is TGTGCCACCAGCAGAGATCGCCGGGATACGCAGTATTTT.

The chain combines TRBV28 with TRBJ2-7; D is ambiguous. The CDR3 loop spans 14 amino acids. The V end lost 6 bases, the J end lost 4 bases, and 16 bases lay between the germline ends. Germline values: CDR1 MDHEN, CDR2 SYDVKM. The CDR3 loop is CASSRSRNSYEQYF. The CDR3 coding sequence is TGTGCCAGCAGCCGAAGTCGGAACTCTTACGAGCAGTACTTC.

The V call is TRBV5-6, the J call TRBJ2-3; 7 positions agree with TRBD2. This CDR3 spans 16 amino acids. V dropped 4 bases and J dropped 0; count of bases not matched to a gene: 8. CDR1 and CDR2 (germline): SGHDT, YYEEEE. Here the CDR3 reads CASSPGGGLSTDTQYF. CDR3 bases: TGTGCCAGCAGCCCGGGGGGAGGCCTAAGCACAGATACGCAGTATTTT.

The J gene is TRBJ2-5, the V gene TRBV28; 10 bases align to TRBD1. CDR3 length: 15 amino acids. The germline CDR1 and CDR2 sequences are MDHEN and SYDVKM. The V gene end was trimmed by 6 bases and the J gene end by 3 bases; junction bases not matched to a gene: 7. In DNA form, the CDR3 reads TGTGCCAGCAGCCGGGACAGGGGTTGGGAAGAGACCCAGTACTTC. It specifies CASSRDRGWEETQYF.

CDR3 amino acids: CAGMTRMGYEQYF. CDR3 bases: TGTGCCGGGATGACTAGGATGGGCTACGAGCAGTACTTC. V usage is TRBV30 and J usage is TRBJ2-5, with a tentative D call TRBD2 (6 bases). With the DNA end fitting TRBJ2-7 better, the J assignment may be wrong. CDR3 size: 13 residues. The germline V gene encodes CDR1 GTSNPN and CDR2 SVGIG (reference sequence).

The chain uses TRBV19 and TRBJ1-5; the D gene is possibly TRBD1 (5 bases). The CDR3 consists of 15 residues. The V end lost 5 bases, the J end lost 7 bases, and 18 bases lay between the germline ends. Germline CDR1 and CDR2: LNHDA and SQIVND (reference sequence). CDR3 DNA: TGTGCCAGTAGTCCCCTAATTGGGGGGGAACAGCCCCAGCATTTT. Protein product: CASSPLIGGEQPQHF.

This clone was counted between two and nine times. The V and J genes are TRBV2 and TRBJ1-5; TRBD1 aligns across 8 bases. Looked up from germline, CDR1 is SNHLY and CDR2 is FYNNEI. This CDR3 is built from 15 residues. V was pared by 6 bases and J by 0 bases, with 4 bases of the junction left unmatched. The CDR3 DNA reads as TGTGCCAGCAGGAGGGACAGGTATAGCAATCAGCCCCAGCATTTT. Translated: CASRRDRYSNQPQHF.

There are a few counts of this clone. This chain uses TRBV7-3 with TRBJ2-3; D is ambiguous. The CDR3 runs to 13 residues. Deletions cut 4 bases from V and 5 bases from J, with 10 bases between. Germline CDR1 reads SGHTA; CDR2 reads FQGTGA. In nucleotides, the CDR3 is TGTGCCAGCAGCTCAAACCCCCTAGATACGCAGTATTTT. It encodes CASSSNPLDTQYF.

This clone has a single count. The chain joins TRBV5-1 to TRBJ1-1; D possibly corresponds to TRBD1 (5 bases). The germline V gene encodes CDR1 SGHRS and CDR2 YFSETQ. This CDR3 comprises 17 residues. Trimming left V 4 bases short and J 1 base short, with 20 bases between. Written as DNA, the CDR3 is TGCGCCAGCAGCCCAAGGACACTCCGATCCACGAACACTGAAGCTTTCTTT. Its translation is CASSPRTLRSTNTEAFF.

J is TRBJ2-7 and V is TRBV28; 8 bases line up with TRBD1. The CDR3 contains 13 residues. J gave up 2 bases and V 6 bases, and 3 bases lay outside the gene matches. Germline assignment: CDR1 MDHEN and CDR2 SYDVKM. CDR3 coding DNA: TGTGCCAGCAGCACAGGGGGGACCTACGAGCAGTACTTC. It is translated as CASSTGGTYEQYF.

Notes on this clone: At one of its ends the junction is not consistent with the germline gene, which may arise from a read error. This sequence joins TRBV19 and TRBJ1-5; 10 bases are a match to TRBD1. Germline CDR1 reads LNHDA; CDR2 reads SQIVND (reference sequence). The CDR3 runs 14 residues. DNA of the CDR3: TGTGCCAGTAGCACGACAGGGGGCAAACAGCCCCAGCATTTT. Residues: CASSTTGGKQPQHF.

This clone was counted a single time. The CDR3 here is CAWNHRGSYEQYF. CDR3 DNA: TGTGCCTGGAATCACAGGGGCTCCTACGAGCAGTACTTC. The chain recombines TRBV30 with TRBJ2-7; 7 bases line up with TRBD1. The CDR3 length is 13 residues. CDR1 is GTSNPN and CDR2 is SVGIG in the germline V gene (reference sequence). The V segment lost 4 bases and the J segment 0 bases; nucleotides outside the gene matches: 3.

This clone came up a few times. The chain links TRBV30 to TRBJ2-5; possibly TRBD2 for D (5 bases). V lost 4 bases, J lost 5 bases, and 8 bases lay in between. CDR3 length: 11 residues. The V gene's germline CDR1 is GTSNPN and CDR2 SVGIG (reference sequence). The CDR3 is CAWTRGETQYF. As DNA, the CDR3 is TGTGCCTGGACTCGAGGGGAGACCCAGTACTTC.

This chain connects TRBV10-2 to TRBJ1-2; 7 nucleotides match TRBD1. The germline V gene has CDR1 WSHSY and CDR2 SAAADI. Losses at the gene ends were 5 bases for V and 5 bases for J; bases not matched to a gene: 2. The CDR3 totals 12 residues. The CDR3 region has the DNA TGCGCCAGCAGTCAGACAGGGTATGGCTACACCTTC. Protein sequence: CASSQTGYGYTF.

The rearrangement joins TRBV28 to TRBJ2-3, with 9 bases lining up with TRBD1. The germline gives CDR1 MDHEN, CDR2 SYDVKM. V lost 4 bases and J lost 3; bases outside the gene matches: 5. The CDR3 has 15 residues. The CDR3 is CASSSSGTGTDTQYF. The CDR3 nucleotides read TGTGCCAGCAGTTCTTCCGGGACAGGGACAGATACGCAGTATTTT.

Only a few counts were recorded for this clone. Other DNA variants within this sample encode the same CDR3. The J gene is TRBJ2-3, the V gene TRBV18; D is unclear. This CDR3 comprises 13 residues. Germline V CDR1 and CDR2: KGHSH, LQKENI. Trimming took off 0 bases at V and 0 bases at J, with 1 base between the two ends. CDR3: CASSPPSTDTQYF. The CDR3 nucleotides are TGTGCCAGCTCACCACCCAGCACAGATACGCAGTATTTT. Complete variable domain (other parts from reference TRBV18 and TRBJ2-3): NAGVMQNPRHLVRRRGQEARLRCSPMKGHSHVYWYRQLPEEGLKFMVYLQKENIIDESGMPKERFSAEFPKEGPSILRIQQVVRGDSAAYFCASSPPSTDTQYFGPGTRLTVL.

The chain employs TRBV5-1 and TRBJ2-1; 11 bases map to TRBD2. The CDR3 sequence is 14 residues long. The germline V gene encodes CDR1 SGHRS and CDR2 YFSETQ. V lost 5 bases and J lost 8; bases outside the gene matches: 6. CDR3 in DNA: TGCGCCAGCAGTGTAGCGGGAGGGCCCTATGAGCAGTTCTTC. As protein: CASSVAGGPYEQFF. Combining the CDR3 with reference TRBV5-1 and TRBJ2-1 gives the whole variable domain KAGVTQTPRYLIKTRGQQVTLSCSPISGHRSVSWYQQTPGQGLQFLFEYFSETQRNKGNFPGRFSGRQFSNSRSEMNVSTLELGDSALYLCASSVAGGPYEQFFGPGTRLTVL.

V and J are TRBV19 and TRBJ1-1, with D maybe TRBD1 (6 bases). The CDR3 spans 16 residues. Looked up from germline, CDR1 is LNHDA and CDR2 is SQIVND (reference sequence). V was cut by 3 bases and J by 1 base, with 15 bases left in between. This CDR3 reads CASSMGTGKRNTEAFF. As DNA, the CDR3 is TGTGCCAGTAGTATGGGAACAGGGAAACGGAACACTGAAGCTTTCTTT.

The chain has TRBV19 and TRBJ2-3, with D possibly matching TRBD2 (6 bases). Trimming removed 5 bases at V and 0 bases at J, with 12 bases between. Germline V gene data show CDR1 as LNHDA and CDR2 as SQIVND (reference sequence). CDR3 length: 15 amino acids. In DNA, the CDR3 is TGTGCCAGTAGTCTGCGGGGAAAAAGCACAGATACGCAGTATTTT. Translated: CASSLRGKSTDTQYF.

The chain employs TRBV9 and TRBJ1-2; 7 nucleotides agree with TRBD1. V gave up 4 bases and J gave up 5 bases; unmatched junction bases: 11. The CDR3 consists of 15 residues. Germline V gives CDR1 SGDLS, CDR2 YYNGEE. CDR3 amino acids: CASSLRQGSRYGYTF. Written as DNA, the CDR3 is TGTGCCAGCAGCCTCCGACAGGGCTCCAGATATGGCTACACCTTC.